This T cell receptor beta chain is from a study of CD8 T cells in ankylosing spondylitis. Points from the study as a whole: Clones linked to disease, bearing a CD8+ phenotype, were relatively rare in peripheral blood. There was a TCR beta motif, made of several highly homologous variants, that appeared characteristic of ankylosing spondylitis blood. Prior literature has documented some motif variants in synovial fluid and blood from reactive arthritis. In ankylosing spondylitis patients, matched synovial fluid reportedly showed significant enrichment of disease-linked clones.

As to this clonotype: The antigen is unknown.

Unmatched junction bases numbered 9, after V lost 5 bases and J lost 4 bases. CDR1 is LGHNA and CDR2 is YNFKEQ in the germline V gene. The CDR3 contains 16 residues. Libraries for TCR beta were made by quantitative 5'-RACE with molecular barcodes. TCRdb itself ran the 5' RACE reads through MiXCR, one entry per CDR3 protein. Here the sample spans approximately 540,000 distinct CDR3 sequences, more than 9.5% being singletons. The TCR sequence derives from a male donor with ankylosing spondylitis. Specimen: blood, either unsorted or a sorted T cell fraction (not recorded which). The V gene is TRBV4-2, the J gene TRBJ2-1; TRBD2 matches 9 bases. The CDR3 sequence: CASSSVASGMYNEQFF. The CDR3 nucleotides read TGTGCCAGCAGCTCGGTGGCTAGCGGGATGTACAATGAGCAGTTCTTC.